Listed below are T cell receptor beta chains from one sample, sequenced in a study of T-cell reconstitution after alpha-beta-depleted transplantation in children. Using its own MiXCR run on the PCR reads, TCRdb lists one record per CDR3 protein. The table has roughly 200,000 distinct CDR3 sequences, around 8.4% seen once. The source was PBMCs, mostly from graft donor cells, collected 360 days after TCRalphabeta/CD19-depleted stem cell transplant. The receptors come from a male patient between 2 and 10 years old who had a stem cell transplant for acute myeloid leukemia, so the T cells may come from the graft donor. Both conserved end residues are part of each CDR3. Fields, in order: J gene, clone size, V gene, D gene, CDR3 DNA, CDR3 protein. A D gene is named only where the DNA matches it firmly. Rows give clone size only sometimes, using once, few, many, or a class for an expanded clone.

TRBJ2-7 few TRBV6-1 NA TGTGCCAGCAGGTCGCAGACGGGAGCGTACGAGCAGTACTTC CASRSQTGAYEQYF
TRBJ2-1 many TRBV29-1 NA TGCAGCGCCCGAACAGGGACGGGGGGAGGCTCCTACAATGAGCAGTTCTTC CSARTGTGGGSYNEQFF
TRBJ2-2 NA TRBV4-3 TRBD2 TGCGCCAGCAGCCAAGATCTCGCCCTAGCGGGAGGAACAAACACCGGGGAGCTGTTTTTT CASSQDLALAGGTNTGELFF
TRBJ2-1 many TRBV4-2 TRBD2 TGTGCCAGCAGCCAAGGGACTAGCGGCAACAATGAGCAGTTCTTC CASSQGTSGNNEQFF
TRBJ1-2 NA TRBV20-1 NA TGCAGTGCTAGAGATATCGGGGGACCCTTCTATGGCTACACCTTC CSARDIGGPFYGYTF
TRBJ2-1 few TRBV6-2/TRBV6-3 NA TGTGCCAGCAGTCTCGGCGACTTACGGGCCCCGCTCCCTTACAATGAGCAGTTCTTC CASSLGDLRAPLPYNEQFF
TRBJ1-3 few TRBV9 NA TGTGCCAGCAGCGTAAAGGATCTCGGAAACACCATATATTTT CASSVKDLGNTIYF
TRBJ1-1 NA TRBV5-1 NA TGCGCCAGCAGTATCAGGGGTGCCATGAACACTGAAGCTTTCTTT CASSIRGAMNTEAFF
TRBJ2-7 few TRBV12-3/TRBV12-4 TRBD2 TGTGCCAGCAGCCCAGGACTAGCGGGTATGTCCTACGAGCAGTACTTC CASSPGLAGMSYEQYF
TRBJ1-5 NA TRBV15 NA TGTGCCACCAGCAGGGAGGGCCGTGACCAGCCCCAGCATTTT CATSREGRDQPQHF
TRBJ1-3 NA TRBV7-2 NA TGTGCCAGCACCAACCAAATGGGGTTGGGAAACACCATATATTTT CASTNQMGLGNTIYF
TRBJ1-4 NA TRBV19 NA TGTGCCAGTAGTGGAACAGCAACTAATGAAAAACTGTTTTTT CASSGTATNEKLFF
TRBJ1-2 NA TRBV7-2 NA TGTGCCAGCAGAGGACAGTACTATGGTGGCTACACCTTC CASRGQYYGGYTF
TRBJ2-7 NA TRBV7-9 NA TGTGCCAGCAGCTCTACCCCGGGGCTAGCTGCTAGCAACGAGCAGTACTTC CASSSTPGLAASNEQYF
TRBJ2-5 few TRBV11-2 TRBD2 TGTGCCAGCAGCTTGGTAGCGGGGGGGCGTCAAGAGACCCAGTACTTC CASSLVAGGRQETQYF
TRBJ1-1 few TRBV7-9 NA TGTGCCAGCAGCTTAGCGGTTGACAGGCTAAACACTGAAGCTTTCTTT CASSLAVDRLNTEAFF
TRBJ2-7 many TRBV12-3/TRBV12-4 TRBD1 TGTGCCAGCACCCGAGGGACAGGGACGTACGAGCAGTACTTC CASTRGTGTYEQYF
TRBJ2-7 many TRBV4-3 NA TGCGCCAGCAGCCAAGCGGACCGGTCCTACGAGCAGTACTTC CASSQADRSYEQYF